These 18 T cell receptor beta chains originate from one sample sequenced in a study of cytomegalovirus exposure and HLA in healthy donors. Primers for the PCR totalled 60 Vbeta and 13 Jbeta. Measured with immunoSEQ multiplex PCR; TCRdb has only the in-frame clones, and not every one. This sample has tens of thousands of clones, with 70% to 80% found just once. The sample was PBMCs. The receptors stem from a young man in good health and CMV-seropositive.

With respect to this clone: This may come from a read error, since a much larger clone is one base off. The chain has TRBV7-9 and TRBJ1-4; 10 bases match TRBD1. The V gene's germline CDR1 is SEHNR and CDR2 FQNEAQ (reference sequence). There are 14 residues in the CDR3. The junction had 1 base not matched to a gene; V was cut back by 4 bases and J by 5 bases. The CDR3 region is CASSSGQGNEKLFF. CDR3 nucleotides: TGTGCCAGCAGCTCGGGACAGGGGAATGAAAAACTGTTTTTT. The full variable domain, rest sourced from reference TRBV7-9 and TRBJ1-4, is DTGVSQNPRHKITKRGQNVTFRCDPISEHNRLYWYRQTLGQGPEFLTYFQNEAQLEKSRLLSDRFSAERPKGSFSTLEIQRTEQGDSAMYLCASSSGQGNEKLFFGSGTQLSVL.

The chain is built from TRBV6-1 and TRBJ1-2; maybe TRBD1 (5 bases). Trimming took off 2 bases at V and 7 bases at J, with 17 bases between the two ends. The CDR3 runs 15 residues. CDR1 and CDR2 from the germline V gene are MNHNS and SASEGT. The CDR3: CASSETGGGVSGYTF. DNA of the CDR3: TGTGCCAGCAGTGAAACTGGGGGAGGGGTGAGTGGCTACACCTTC.

V and J are TRBV30 and TRBJ2-3; TRBD2 aligns across 8 bases. V was pared by 5 bases and J by 6 bases, with 13 bases of the junction left unmatched. The CDR3 extends over 15 amino acids. The V gene's germline CDR1 is GTSNPN and CDR2 SVGIG (reference sequence). The CDR3 bases are TGTGCCTGGTGGTGGCGGGAGGCCGTTGGGGATACGCAGTATTTT. Encoded protein: CAWWWREAVGDTQYF. The full variable domain, completed using reference TRBV30 and TRBJ2-3, is SQTIHQWPATLVQPVGSPLSLECTVEGTSNPNLYWYRQAAGRGLQLLFYSVGIGQISSEVPQNLSASRPQDRQFILSSKKLLLSDSGFYLCAWWWREAVGDTQYFGPGTRLTVL.

This sequence joins TRBV11-2 and TRBJ1-2; tentatively, D is TRBD1 (6 bases). Per germline, CDR1 SGHAT and CDR2 FQNNGV. This CDR3 is built from 15 residues. The V and J ends lost 5 bases and 4 bases respectively, with 17 bases between them. The CDR3 nucleotides read TGTGCCAGCAGCCCCCCCGGGGGGGCCTTCTATGGCTACACCTTC. It specifies CASSPPGGAFYGYTF.

J is TRBJ1-5 and V is TRBV4-1, with D maybe TRBD1 (5 bases). This CDR3 has 16 amino acids. Germline CDR1 MGHRA, CDR2 YSYEKL. V dropped 0 bases and J dropped 0 bases, with 9 bases sitting between them. CDR3 sequence: CASSQDPTDSNQPQHF. The CDR3 DNA is TGCGCCAGCAGCCAAGATCCGACAGATAGCAATCAGCCCCAGCATTTT.

This chain joins TRBV6-1 and TRBJ1-2; D not certain. This CDR3 is 13 amino acids long. Germline V lookup: CDR1 MNHNS, CDR2 SASEGT. V lost 0 bases and J lost 6, with 8 bases in between. The CDR3 region is CASSEAWRDGYTF. The CDR3 DNA follows: TGTGCCAGCAGTGAAGCCTGGCGGGATGGCTACACCTTC.

The chain employs TRBV25-1 and TRBJ1-2; tentatively, D is TRBD1 (5 bases). V was pared by 5 bases and J by 1 base, with 14 bases between. Per the germline V gene, CDR1 is MGHDK and CDR2 is SYGVNS. The CDR3 runs 15 residues. CDR3 sequence (DNA): TGTGCCAGCAGTCCCGACACCGGGGGTAACTATGGCTACACCTTC. Protein sequence: CASSPDTGGNYGYTF.

The gene calls are TRBV6-5 and TRBJ2-3; 13 bases line up with TRBD2. Germline V gene data show CDR1 as MNHEY and CDR2 as SVGAGI. The CDR3 loop spans 15 amino acids. V shed 7 bases, J shed 3 bases, and the junction held 4 bases outside the gene matches. The CDR3 sequence: CASTAGLAGTDTQYF. CDR3 in DNA: TGTGCCAGCACCGCGGGACTAGCGGGAACAGATACGCAGTATTTT.

The V gene is TRBV25-1, the J gene TRBJ1-2; D ambiguous. Trimming took 4 bases from V and 6 from J, leaving 6 bases between them. Germline V CDR1 and CDR2: MGHDK, SYGVNS. CDR3 length: 11 residues. The CDR3: CASSVGDGYTF. The CDR3 nucleotides read TGTGCCAGCAGTGTTGGAGATGGCTACACCTTC.

This clone was counted a few times. V and J are TRBV19 and TRBJ2-5; 9 bases fit TRBD1. This CDR3 comprises 14 residues. The V and J ends lost 5 bases and 4 bases, in that order; junction bases with no gene match: 5. Germline lookup yields CDR1 LNHDA and CDR2 SQIVND (reference sequence). The CDR3 DNA follows: TGTGCCAGTAGTTCGACAGGGGGAGGAGAGACCCAGTACTTC. Translated: CASSSTGGGETQYF.

The chain couples TRBV5-6 to TRBJ1-2; D uncertain. V was trimmed by 1 base and J by 7 bases, leaving 11 bases between them. CDR1 SGHDT and CDR2 YYEEEE come from the germline V gene. This CDR3 is 13 amino acids long. Here the CDR3 reads CASSLPQTPGYTF. The DNA for the CDR3 is TGTGCCAGCAGCTTGCCACAGACGCCTGGCTACACCTTC. Using reference TRBV5-6 and TRBJ1-2 for the parts outside the CDR3, the full variable domain is DAGVTQSPTHLIKTRGQQVTLRCSPKSGHDTVSWYQQALGQGPQFIFQYYEEEERQRGNFPDRFSGHQFPNYSSELNVNALLLGDSALYLCASSLPQTPGYTFGSGTRLTVV.

The chain employs TRBV7-8 and TRBJ1-5; D remains unclear. The ends were cut back, 5 bases at V and 0 bases at J, with 8 bases in the middle. The CDR3 totals 14 residues. Germline CDR1 reads SGHVS; CDR2 reads FQNEAQ. The CDR3 region has the DNA TGTGCCAGCAGCCGGGGTAATAGCAATCAGCCCCAGCATTTT. Protein: CASSRGNSNQPQHF.

There are a few counts of this clone. The rearrangement links TRBV28 to TRBJ2-4; 8 nucleotides match TRBD1. The CDR3 length is 16 residues. CDR1 and CDR2 from the germline V gene are MDHEN and SYDVKM. V dropped 3 bases and J dropped 0; count of bases not matched to a gene: 4. The CDR3 loop is CASSLGTGGAKNIQYF. The CDR3 DNA sequence: TGTGCCAGCAGTTTGGGGACAGGTGGAGCCAAAAACATTCAGTACTTC.

The chain is built from TRBV2 and TRBJ2-3; maybe TRBD2 (7 bases). Per germline, CDR1 SNHLY and CDR2 FYNNEI. V lost 7 bases to trimming and J lost 2 bases, with 19 bases between them. The CDR3 is made up of 16 amino acids. The CDR3 DNA follows: TGTGCCAGCATGCCAATGGGAGGGGGAGACACAGATACGCAGTATTTT. Its translation is CASMPMGGGDTDTQYF. Filled out from reference TRBV2 and TRBJ2-3, the complete variable domain reads EPEVTQTPSHQVTQMGQEVILRCVPISNHLYFYWYRQILGQKVEFLVSFYNNEISEKSEIFDDQFSVERPDGSNFTLKIRSTKLEDSAMYFCASMPMGGGDTDTQYFGPGTRLTVL.

V and J are TRBV10-1 and TRBJ2-3; D may be TRBD2 (5 bases). Germline V gene lookup returns CDR1 WNHNN and CDR2 SYGVQD (reference sequence). V gave up 2 bases and J gave up 13 bases, with 16 bases separating them. There are 13 residues in the CDR3. The DNA of the CDR3 is TGCGCCAGCAGTGAGGGAACGGGGTCGTGGGAGTATTTT. Translating gives CASSEGTGSWEYF.

This chain uses TRBV6-5 with TRBJ1-6; 9 positions match TRBD1. CDR3 size: 14 residues. J lost 11 bases, V lost 6 bases, and 8 bases had no gene match. The germline V gene has CDR1 MNHEY and CDR2 SVGAGI. CDR3 loop: CASRQNRGRTPLHF. DNA of the CDR3: TGTGCCAGCAGGCAAAACAGGGGGCGAACACCCCTCCACTTT.

The chain has TRBV29-1 and TRBJ1-2; 10 bases align to TRBD1. The length of the CDR3 is 15 residues. Germline CDR1 reads SQVTM; CDR2 reads ANQGSEA. The ends lost 7 bases at V and 3 bases at J; junction bases unmatched: 11. The chain's CDR3 is CSAAHGQGGHYGYTF. The CDR3 nucleotides read TGCAGCGCGGCCCATGGACAGGGGGGACACTATGGCTACACCTTC.

The chain uses TRBV9 and TRBJ2-5; D gene unclear. This CDR3 spans 12 amino acids. Germline CDR1 reads SGDLS; CDR2 reads YYNGEE. The ends were cut back, 3 bases at V and 4 bases at J, with 7 bases in the middle. CDR3 coding DNA: TGTGCCAGCAGCGCTAGTGGAGAGACCCAGTACTTC. This sequence encodes CASSASGETQYF. The variable domain in full, with the rest retrieved from reference TRBV9 and TRBJ2-5, is DSGVTQTPKHLITATGQRVTLRCSPRSGDLSVYWYQQSLDQGLQFLIQYYNGEERAKGNILERFSAQQFPDLHSELNLSSLELGDSALYFCASSASGETQYFGPGTRLLVL.